Listed here are 20 T cell receptor beta chains from one sample, sequenced in a study of OX40 agonist ivuxolimab in advanced cancers. Libraries were prepared by immunoSEQ multiplex PCR; TCRdb keeps only in-frame clonotypes and omits some of them. The table records around 100,000 clones, 90% of them present only once. The material sequenced was CD4+ or CD8+ T cells sorted from blood, taken in a trial of the OX40 agonist ivuxolimab. Receptor source: an adult with an advanced solid tumor such as melanoma, head and neck, liver or kidney cancer.

The genes are TRBV25-1 and TRBJ1-4; D gene unclear. V was cut by 7 bases and J by 5 bases, with 11 bases left in between. The CDR3 has 13 amino acids. Germline lookup yields CDR1 MGHDK and CDR2 SYGVNS. This chain's CDR3 is CASTTDANEKLFF. The CDR3 DNA follows: TGTGCCAGCACCACCGACGCCAATGAAAAACTGTTTTTT.

This clone was recorded a few times. CDR3 sequence (DNA): TGTGCCAGCAGCCAACCCGGGACCGAGAATGAAAAACTGTTTTTT. Amino acid sequence: CASSQPGTENEKLFF. V is TRBV4-2 and J is TRBJ1-4; D might be TRBD1 (5 bases). V lost 2 bases and J lost 5, with 12 bases in between. This CDR3 has 15 residues. The germline V gene encodes CDR1 LGHNA and CDR2 YNFKEQ.

The gene calls are TRBV11-2 and TRBJ1-2; D gene unclear. CDR1 is SGHAT, CDR2 FQNNGV, per germline. The CDR3 runs to 14 residues. Trimming removed 5 bases at V and 0 bases at J, with 10 bases between. This chain's CDR3 is CASSAGGTNYGYTF. CDR3 DNA: TGTGCCAGCAGCGCCGGCGGAACTAACTATGGCTACACCTTC.

The gene calls are TRBV4-1 and TRBJ2-3; D call uncertain. The ends were cut back, 0 bases at V and 8 bases at J, with 15 bases in the middle. CDR1 and CDR2 (germline): MGHRA, YSYEKL. The CDR3 length is 15 residues. The CDR3 DNA is TGCGCCAGCAGCCAAGATATAGTGTCGAGTGGTACGCAGTATTTT. Translation gives CASSQDIVSSGTQYF.

The V gene is TRBV2, the J gene TRBJ1-5; D perhaps matches TRBD1 (5 bases). This CDR3 spans 15 amino acids. V was shortened by 5 bases and J by 0 bases, with 11 bases between the two germline ends. Looked up from germline, CDR1 is SNHLY and CDR2 is FYNNEI. CDR3 in amino acids: CASSRTPYSNQPQHF. The CDR3 DNA sequence: TGTGCCAGCAGTCGGACACCCTATAGCAATCAGCCCCAGCATTTT.

V and J are TRBV9 and TRBJ2-1, with D perhaps given as TRBD1 or TRBD2 (5 bases each). Germline V gene sequence: CDR1 SGDLS, CDR2 YYNGEE. The CDR3 is 15 residues long. The V end lost 4 bases, the J end lost 6 bases, and 17 bases lay between the germline ends. CDR3 bases: TGTGCCAGCAGCTCCTTGGGGGAACGGGGCAATGAGCAGTTCTTC. It specifies CASSSLGERGNEQFF.

In its sample, this clone was seen a few times. V and J are TRBV9 and TRBJ1-6; TRBD1 agrees at 7 bases. This CDR3 comprises 14 residues. V dropped 4 bases and J dropped 7; count of bases not matched to a gene: 5. Germline V lookup: CDR1 SGDLS, CDR2 YYNGEE. DNA for the CDR3: TGTGCCAGCAGCTCCCGACAGGGAAATTCACCCCTCCACTTT. This sequence encodes CASSSRQGNSPLHF.

This sequence joins TRBV5-1 and TRBJ2-5; possibly TRBD1 for D (6 bases). The CDR3 consists of 16 residues. V gave up 4 bases and J gave up 0 bases, with 16 bases separating them. The V gene's germline CDR1 is SGHRS and CDR2 YFSETQ. The CDR3, as DNA: TGCGCCAGCAGCCAAAACGCCGGGACACACCAAGAGACCCAGTACTTC. This codes for CASSQNAGTHQETQYF.

The chain uses TRBV4-1 and TRBJ2-3; 7 positions agree with TRBD2. Germline loops: CDR1 MGHRA, CDR2 YSYEKL. CDR3 length: 17 residues. V gave up 0 bases and J gave up 4 bases; unmatched junction bases: 10. The CDR3 DNA reads TGCGCCAGCAGCCAAGATATCGGACTAGGAAGTTCAGATACGCAGTATTTT. This encodes CASSQDIGLGSSDTQYF.

The V call is TRBV2, the J call TRBJ2-1; 11 positions agree with TRBD2. Per the germline V gene, CDR1 is SNHLY and CDR2 is FYNNEI. Trimming took 6 bases from V and 9 from J; bases not matched to a gene: 10. The CDR3 is 15 residues long. The CDR3 sequence: CASRIAGGPGREQFF. The CDR3 DNA sequence: TGTGCCAGCAGAATAGCGGGGGGGCCAGGGCGTGAGCAGTTCTTC.

The chain joins TRBV7-9 to TRBJ2-2; D is ambiguous. Trimming removed 8 bases from V and 5 bases from J, with 3 bases in between. The CDR3 consists of 10 residues. Looked up from germline, CDR1 is SEHNR and CDR2 is FQNEAQ (reference sequence). The CDR3 is CASGTGELFF. CDR3 DNA: TGTGCCAGCGGAACCGGGGAGCTGTTTTTT.

V gene TRBV30 combines with J gene TRBJ2-1; D remains ambiguous. Germline V lookup: CDR1 GTSNPN, CDR2 SVGIG (reference sequence). Trimming stripped 7 bases from V and 4 bases from J, with 11 bases between. This CDR3 region has 12 residues. The CDR3 region has the DNA TGTGCCTTGGACGCCCAATACAATGAGCAGTTCTTC. Residues: CALDAQYNEQFF.

This sequence joins TRBV2 and TRBJ1-2; D ambiguous. Trimming stripped 6 bases from V and 2 bases from J, with 13 bases between. Per germline, CDR1 SNHLY and CDR2 FYNNEI. This CDR3 spans 14 amino acids. This CDR3 is CASSLRPLNYGYTF. CDR3 nucleotide sequence: TGTGCCAGCAGCCTCAGACCGTTGAACTATGGCTACACCTTC.

V usage is TRBV20-1 and J usage is TRBJ2-7, with D uncertain. CDR1 and CDR2 from the germline V gene are DFQATT and SNEGSKA (reference sequence). The CDR3 extends over 11 amino acids. V was pared by 6 bases and J by 3 bases, with 9 bases between. The CDR3 sequence: CSASDVYEQYF. The CDR3, as DNA: TGCAGTGCCTCAGACGTCTACGAGCAGTACTTC.

The rearrangement joins TRBV2 to TRBJ1-6; 7 bases match TRBD1. The germline V gene encodes CDR1 SNHLY and CDR2 FYNNEI. The trim removed 6 bases at V and 10 bases at J, leaving 9 bases unmatched. The CDR3 has 14 residues. The CDR3 sequence: CASRLDRARSPLHF. CDR3 nucleotide sequence: TGTGCCAGCAGGCTAGACAGGGCAAGGTCACCCCTCCACTTT.

The chain employs TRBV11-1 and TRBJ2-1; TRBD2 is a possible D gene (6 bases). The length of the CDR3 is 13 residues. V lost 5 bases and J lost 9, with 14 bases in between. The germline gives CDR1 SGHAT, CDR2 FQDESV (reference sequence). In DNA form, the CDR3 reads TGTGCCAGCAGCCTCGGTGGGGGAGGTGAGCAGTTCTTC. Residues: CASSLGGGGEQFF.

V and J are TRBV11-3 and TRBJ1-6; D gene ambiguous. This CDR3 has 13 amino acids. Germline-derived CDR1 and CDR2 are SGHNT and YENEEA. With 3 bases removed from V and 3 bases from J, the gap between germline ends came to 3 bases. DNA of the CDR3: TGTGCCAGCAGCTTCGACTATAATTCACCCCTCCACTTT. It codes for CASSFDYNSPLHF. Based on the CDR3 plus reference TRBV11-3 and TRBJ1-6, the full variable domain is EAGVVQSPRYKIIEKKQPVAFWCNPISGHNTLYWYLQNLGQGPELLIRYENEEAVDDSQLPKDRFSAERLKGVDSTLKIQPAELGDSAVYLCASSFDYNSPLHFGNGTRLTVT.

The gene calls are TRBV11-2 and TRBJ2-7; D is uncertain. With 1 base removed from V and 0 bases from J, the gap between germline ends came to 13 bases. Germline CDR1 SGHAT, CDR2 FQNNGV. This CDR3 is 16 amino acids long. CDR3 residues: CASSLGIGPSSYEQYF. CDR3 DNA sequence: TGTGCCAGCAGCTTAGGTATCGGTCCGAGCTCCTACGAGCAGTACTTC.

The CDR3 here is CATSRDRKEKLFF. In DNA form, the CDR3 reads TGTGCCACCAGCAGAGACAGGAAGGAAAAACTGTTTTTT. The J gene is TRBJ1-4, the V gene TRBV15; D is unresolved. The CDR3 consists of 13 residues. From germline, CDR1 is LNHNV and CDR2 YYDKDF (reference sequence). Trimming removed 0 bases from V and 8 bases from J, with 7 bases in between.

The genes are TRBV11-2 and TRBJ1-1, with unresolved D. There are 13 residues in the CDR3. Trimming took off 5 bases at V and 0 bases at J, with 7 bases between the two ends. Germline loops: CDR1 SGHAT, CDR2 FQNNGV. The CDR3 spells CASSHNLNTEAFF. The CDR3 DNA reads TGTGCCAGCAGCCATAACCTGAACACTGAAGCTTTCTTT. Combining the CDR3 with reference TRBV11-2 and TRBJ1-1 gives the whole variable domain EAGVAQSPRYKIIEKRQSVAFWCNPISGHATLYWYQQILGQGPKLLIQFQNNGVVDDSQLPKDRFSAERLKGVDSTLKIQPAKLEDSAVYLCASSHNLNTEAFFGQGTRLTVV.